Listed here are 10 T cell receptor beta chains from one sample, sequenced in a study of T cells after yellow fever vaccination. TCRdb re-analysed the 5' RACE reads in MiXCR, keeping a single row per CDR3 protein. This sample has hundreds of thousands of distinct CDR3 sequences, with approximately 3.9% found just once. The sample here was PBMCs, taken on the day of the yellow fever booster vaccination. These receptors were taken from a man aged 18-30 years who received the YFV17D yellow fever vaccine.

The J gene is TRBJ2-1, the V gene TRBV20-1; D gene unclear. Trimming took off 1 base at V and 6 bases at J, with 10 bases between the two ends. CDR1 and CDR2 from the germline V gene are DFQATT and SNEGSKA (reference sequence). This CDR3 contains 13 residues. The CDR3: CSARVPGFNEQFF. CDR3 nucleotides: TGCAGTGCTAGAGTCCCGGGCTTCAATGAGCAGTTCTTC.

This clonotype has at least ten counts. The genes are TRBV12-3 or TRBV12-4 and TRBJ1-2; D is uncertain. The V end lost 3 bases, the J end lost 5 bases, and 7 bases lay between the germline ends. The CDR3 consists of 12 residues. The CDR3 nucleotides are TGTGCCAGCAGTTTTGAGGATTATGGCTACACCTTC. It specifies CASSFEDYGYTF.

In its sample, this clonotype was seen a few times. The chain is built from TRBV25-1 and TRBJ2-7; 9 bases fit TRBD1. V lost 4 bases and J lost 5; bases outside the gene matches: 6. The CDR3 sequence is 14 residues long. CDR1 and CDR2 from the germline V gene are MGHDK and SYGVNS. CDR3 DNA: TGTGCCAGCAGTGGGTGGACAGGGGATGACGAGCAGTACTTC. It specifies CASSGWTGDDEQYF.

This clonotype was observed many times. The chain recombines TRBV20-1 with TRBJ2-5; TRBD1 might be the D (5 bases). V lost 2 bases, J lost 1 base, and 11 bases lay in between. This CDR3 contains 14 residues. CDR1 is DFQATT and CDR2 is SNEGSKA in the germline V gene (reference sequence). CDR3 sequence reads: CSARRSTGQETQYF. The CDR3 DNA reads TGCAGTGCTAGAAGGTCAACAGGCCAAGAGACCCAGTACTTC.

V is TRBV5-7 and J is TRBJ2-7; 9 positions match TRBD1. TRBV5-7 has ORF status, its function being uncertain. The CDR3 runs 16 residues. The V and J ends lost 4 bases and 2 bases, in that order; junction bases with no gene match: 10. CDR3 in DNA: TGTGCCAGCAGCCCCCCAGGGGACAGGGAACCCTACGAGCAGTACGTC. Its protein product is CASSPPGDREPYEQYV.

The rearrangement links TRBV5-5 to TRBJ1-5; D perhaps matches TRBD1 (5 bases). The V end lost 5 bases, the J end lost 1 base, and 16 bases lay between the germline ends. This CDR3 spans 16 amino acids. Germline CDR1 reads SGHKS; CDR2 reads YYEKEE (reference sequence). The CDR3 region is CASRAGTIASNQPQHF. The CDR3, as DNA: TGTGCCAGCAGGGCCGGGACGATAGCGAGCAATCAGCCCCAGCATTTT.

The table lists this clonotype with many counts. This sequence joins TRBV7-9 and TRBJ2-3; 7 bases are a match to TRBD2. Germline CDR1 and CDR2: SEHNR and FQNEAQ (reference sequence). The V and J ends lost 3 bases and 10 bases, in that order; junction bases with no gene match: 4. This CDR3 contains 12 residues. CDR3 nucleotide sequence: TGTGCCAGCAGCTTCGGGGGGATCCCGCAGTATTTT. Translation gives CASSFGGIPQYF.

This chain links TRBV6-1 with TRBJ2-2; 11 bases align to TRBD2. CDR3 length equals 16 residues. J was trimmed by 6 bases and V by 5 bases; bases with no gene match: 8. Germline V gene data show CDR1 as MNHNS and CDR2 as SASEGT. Written as DNA, the CDR3 is TGTGCCAGCAGTCTATTTAGCGGGGGGGCGGCCGGGGAGCTGTTTTTT. Translated, it gives CASSLFSGGAAGELFF.

V and J are TRBV7-9 and TRBJ2-1; D gene unclear. Germline V gene data show CDR1 as SEHNR and CDR2 as FQNEAQ (reference sequence). Trimming took 4 bases from V and 9 from J, leaving 10 bases between them. CDR3 length: 12 residues. This chain's CDR3 is CASSSSYSEQFF. In DNA form, the CDR3 reads TGTGCCAGCAGCTCCAGCTATTCTGAGCAGTTCTTC.

This clonotype was counted ten times or more. The chain recombines TRBV5-1 with TRBJ1-1; D call uncertain. The V gene lost 3 bases and the J gene lost 3 bases, with 3 bases spanning the gap. The germline V gene encodes CDR1 SGHRS and CDR2 YFSETQ. The CDR3 is 11 amino acids. CDR3 sequence reads: CASSSDTEAFF. The CDR3 nucleotides are TGCGCCAGCAGCTCGGACACTGAAGCTTTCTTT.